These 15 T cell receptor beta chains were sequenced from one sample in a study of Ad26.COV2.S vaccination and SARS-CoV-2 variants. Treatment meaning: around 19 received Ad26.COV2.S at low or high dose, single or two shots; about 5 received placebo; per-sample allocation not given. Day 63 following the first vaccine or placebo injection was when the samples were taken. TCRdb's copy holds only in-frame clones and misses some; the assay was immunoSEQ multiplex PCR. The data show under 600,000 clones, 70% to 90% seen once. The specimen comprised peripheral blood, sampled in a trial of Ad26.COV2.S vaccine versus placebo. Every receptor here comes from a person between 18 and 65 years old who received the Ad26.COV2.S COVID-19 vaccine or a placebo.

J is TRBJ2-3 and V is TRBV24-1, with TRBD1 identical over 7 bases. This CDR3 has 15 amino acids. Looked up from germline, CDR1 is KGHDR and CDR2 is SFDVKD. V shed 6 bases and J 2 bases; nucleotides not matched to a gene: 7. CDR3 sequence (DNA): TGTGCCACCAGTCCACCGGGACAGAACACAGATACGCAGTATTTT. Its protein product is CATSPPGQNTDTQYF.

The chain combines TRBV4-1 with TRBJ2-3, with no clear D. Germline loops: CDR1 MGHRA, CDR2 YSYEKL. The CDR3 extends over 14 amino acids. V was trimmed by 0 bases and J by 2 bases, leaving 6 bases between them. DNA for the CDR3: TGCGCCAGCAGCCAAGACTTTATCACAGATACGCAGTATTTT. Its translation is CASSQDFITDTQYF.

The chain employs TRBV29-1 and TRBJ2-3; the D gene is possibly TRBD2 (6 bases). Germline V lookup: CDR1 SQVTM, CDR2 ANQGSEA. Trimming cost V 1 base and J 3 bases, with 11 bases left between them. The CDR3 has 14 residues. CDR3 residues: CSVEGGVRTDTQYF. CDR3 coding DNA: TGCAGCGTTGAAGGGGGGGTAAGGACAGATACGCAGTATTTT.

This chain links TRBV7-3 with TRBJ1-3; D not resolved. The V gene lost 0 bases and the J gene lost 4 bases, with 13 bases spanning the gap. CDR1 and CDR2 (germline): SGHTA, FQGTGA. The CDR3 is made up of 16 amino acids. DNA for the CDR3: TGTGCCAGCAGCTTAACGGGTGCGGGGTCAGGAAACACCATATATTTT. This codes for CASSLTGAGSGNTIYF.

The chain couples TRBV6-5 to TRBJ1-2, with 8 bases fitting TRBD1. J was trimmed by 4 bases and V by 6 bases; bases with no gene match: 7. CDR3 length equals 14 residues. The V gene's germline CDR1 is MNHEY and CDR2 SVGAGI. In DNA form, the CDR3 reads TGTGCCAGCAGCGAGATGGGACAGGTCTATGGCTACACCTTC. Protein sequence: CASSEMGQVYGYTF.

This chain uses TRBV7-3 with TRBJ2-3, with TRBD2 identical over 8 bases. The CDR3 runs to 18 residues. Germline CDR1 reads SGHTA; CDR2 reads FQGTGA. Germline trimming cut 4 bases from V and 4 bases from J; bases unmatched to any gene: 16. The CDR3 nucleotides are TGTGCCAGCAGCTCCGACCTCAAAAGCGGGAGAGGATCAGATACGCAGTATTTT. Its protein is CASSSDLKSGRGSDTQYF.

CDR3 protein: CASSLLAGATGELFF. CDR3 nucleotides: TGTGCCAGCAGCCTACTAGCGGGGGCCACCGGGGAGCTGTTTTTT. This chain joins TRBV9 and TRBJ2-2; 11 bases are shared with TRBD2. This CDR3 spans 15 amino acids. V lost 4 bases, J lost 4 bases, and 3 bases stayed unmatched. From germline, CDR1 is SGDLS and CDR2 YYNGEE. The full variable domain, in which reference TRBV9 and TRBJ2-2 provide the parts outside the CDR3, is DSGVTQTPKHLITATGQRVTLRCSPRSGDLSVYWYQQSLDQGLQFLIQYYNGEERAKGNILERFSAQQFPDLHSELNLSSLELGDSALYFCASSLLAGATGELFFGEGSRLTVL.

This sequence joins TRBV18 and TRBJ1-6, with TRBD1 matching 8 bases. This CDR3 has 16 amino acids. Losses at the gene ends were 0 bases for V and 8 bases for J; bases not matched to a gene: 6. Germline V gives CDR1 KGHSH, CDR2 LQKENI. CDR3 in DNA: TGTGCCAGCTCACCACCGATCGACAGGGGCTATTCACCCCTCCACTTT. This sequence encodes CASSPPIDRGYSPLHF.

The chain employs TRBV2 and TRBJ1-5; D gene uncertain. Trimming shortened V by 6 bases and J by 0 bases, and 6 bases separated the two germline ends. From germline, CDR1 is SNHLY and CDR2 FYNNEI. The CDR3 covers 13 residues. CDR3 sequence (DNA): TGTGCCAGCAGGACCTTTAGCAATCAGCCCCAGCATTTT. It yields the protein CASRTFSNQPQHF.

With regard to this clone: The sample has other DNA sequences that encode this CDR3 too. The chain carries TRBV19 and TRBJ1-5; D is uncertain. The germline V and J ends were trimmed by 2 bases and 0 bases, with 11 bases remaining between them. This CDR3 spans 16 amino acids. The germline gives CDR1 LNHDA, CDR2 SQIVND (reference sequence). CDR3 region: CASSINSRYSNQPQHF. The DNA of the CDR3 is TGTGCCAGTAGTATAAATAGCCGATATAGCAATCAGCCCCAGCATTTT.

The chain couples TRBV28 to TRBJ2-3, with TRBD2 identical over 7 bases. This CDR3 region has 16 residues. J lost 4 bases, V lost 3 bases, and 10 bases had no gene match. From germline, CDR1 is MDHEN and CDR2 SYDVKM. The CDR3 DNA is TGTGCCAGCAGTTTTGGTGCGGGAGTGAGGGCAGATACGCAGTATTTT. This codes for CASSFGAGVRADTQYF.

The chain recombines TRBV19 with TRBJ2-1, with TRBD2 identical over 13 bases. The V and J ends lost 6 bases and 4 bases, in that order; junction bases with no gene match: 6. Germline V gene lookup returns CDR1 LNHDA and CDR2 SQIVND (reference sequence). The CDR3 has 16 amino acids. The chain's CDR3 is CASRPLAGGLYNEQFF. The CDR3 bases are TGTGCCAGTAGACCACTAGCGGGGGGGCTATACAATGAGCAGTTCTTC.

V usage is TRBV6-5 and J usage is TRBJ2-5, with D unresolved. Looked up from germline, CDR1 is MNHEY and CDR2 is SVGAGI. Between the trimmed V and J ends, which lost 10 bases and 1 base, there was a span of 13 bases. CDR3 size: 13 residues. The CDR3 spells CATPDVPQETQYF. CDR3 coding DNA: TGTGCCACCCCTGATGTCCCCCAAGAGACCCAGTACTTC.

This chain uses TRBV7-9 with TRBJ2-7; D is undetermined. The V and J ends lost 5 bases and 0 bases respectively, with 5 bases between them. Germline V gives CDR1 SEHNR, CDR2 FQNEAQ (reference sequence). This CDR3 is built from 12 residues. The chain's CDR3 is CASSRVSYEQYF. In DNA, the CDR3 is TGTGCCAGCAGCAGGGTCTCCTACGAGCAGTACTTC.

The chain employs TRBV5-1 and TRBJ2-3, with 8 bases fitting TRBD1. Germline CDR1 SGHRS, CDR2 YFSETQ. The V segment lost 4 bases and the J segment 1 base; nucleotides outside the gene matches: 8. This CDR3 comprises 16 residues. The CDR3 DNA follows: TGCGCCAGCAGCGAACGGACAGGGCTCGGCACAGATACGCAGTATTTT. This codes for CASSERTGLGTDTQYF.